This T cell receptor (beta chain) appears in the sequencing data of a study of cytomegalovirus exposure and HLA in healthy donors. At the level of the study: Caucasian-associated ancestry cluster membership applied to 75% to 85% of 398 genotyped donors.

Donors counted as nominally healthy when sampled, yet unrecorded immune exposures were likely. A word on this clone: Its cognate antigen is unknown.

General study findings and limits: The HLA-A and HLA-B alleles of most subjects were reportedly predicted accurately from TCR beta sequences.

PCR was performed using 60 Vbeta and 13 Jbeta primers. As processed by the authors: A later analysis counted tens of millions of unique TCR beta chains, 9.5 million to 13 million shared. The table came from immunoSEQ multiplex PCR; TCRdb's copy has only in-frame clones and leaves some out. V and J calls and clone size are given by that table; D and trimming were obtained from the DNA. This table holds fewer than 150,000 clones, 74% found once. The sample was PBMCs. This receptor was obtained from a woman in her fifties or sixties in good health and CMV-seropositive.

The DNA of the CDR3 is TGTGCCAGCAGCCAGGCCGGGACTAGCGGGTTTGGGGGGAATGAGCAGTTCTTC. Protein sequence: CASSQAGTSGFGGNEQFF. This sequence joins TRBV4-2 and TRBJ2-1; 12 nucleotides line up with TRBD2. V dropped 3 bases and J dropped 7; count of bases not matched to a gene: 13. CDR3 size: 18 residues. CDR1 LGHNA and CDR2 YNFKEQ come from the germline V gene.